Listed here is a single T cell receptor beta chain. These data come from a study of cytomegalovirus exposure and HLA in healthy donors. On the study more broadly: In an earlier analysis, 90 million to 130 million unique TCR beta sequences were found from some 170 million T cells. A preliminary data release comprised roughly 85 million unique TCRs obtained from HLA-typed donors.

13 Jbeta primers and 60 Vbeta primers were used for the PCR. In the original workflow: Unique TCR beta chains totaled roughly 80 million in a later count, with approximately 10 million of them shared. This table comes from immunoSEQ multiplex PCR, and its TCRdb copy is limited to in-frame clones, with some not included. That table furnishes V, J and clone size, whereas the DNA furnished D and trimming. The repertoire consists of about 170,000 clones, with 65% to 85% occurring once and the leading ten covering less than 8.5%. CDR1 and CDR2 (germline): SGHVS, FNYEAQ. The CDR3 sequence is 17 residues long. J lost 5 bases, V lost 1 base, and 8 bases had no gene match.

The sequencing sample was made of PBMCs. The clonotype originates from a man aged 35 to 55 in good health and CMV-seropositive. The chain joins TRBV7-6 to TRBJ2-2; 9 nucleotides align to TRBD1. In DNA, the CDR3 is TGTGCCAGCAGCTTAGGACACAGGGGGCGATGGACCGGGGAGCTGTTTTTT. Its protein product is CASSLGHRGRWTGELFF.